One and the same sample provided the 30 T cell receptor beta chains below, sequenced in a study of cytomegalovirus exposure and HLA in healthy donors (dated by TCRdb to about 2017). Library preparation employed the immunoSEQ multiplex PCR assay. For the multiplex PCR, a mixture combining 60 forward primers for TCR Vbeta segments and 13 reverse primers for TCR Jbeta segments was used. TCRdb retrieved this table from immuneACCESS and kept in-frame rearrangements only. Not all clones are present; in checked studies, unresolved V genes account for under half, and no reason is known for the remainder. The sample table shows about 160,000 clones, and around 80% are seen once. The ten largest clones capture approximately 1.2% of the sample. Sequencing was carried out using PBMCs. These receptors came from a boy aged 2 to 10 in good health and CMV-seronegative.

This chain uses TRBV5-1 with TRBJ1-4; D gene uncertain. This CDR3 contains 14 residues. V lost 1 base, J lost 4 bases, and 8 bases lay in between. CDR1 SGHRS and CDR2 YFSETQ come from the germline V gene. CDR3 sequence (DNA): TGCGCCAGCAGCTTGCAACCGAGTAATGAAAAACTGTTTTTT. It yields the protein CASSLQPSNEKLFF.

The chain couples TRBV21-1 to TRBJ1-6; the D call in the table, TRBD1, was not verified against the DNA. TRBV21-1 is designated a pseudogene. This CDR3 is 14 amino acids long. The CDR3 nucleotides are TGTGCCAGCAGCAAAGCTCAGGGTCCTTCACCCCTCCACTTT. Protein: CASSKAQGPSPLHF.

The J gene is TRBJ2-1, the V gene TRBV28; 11 bases align to TRBD2. The germline V gene has CDR1 MDHEN and CDR2 SYDVKM. The CDR3 has 16 residues. The J segment lost 0 bases and the V segment lost 6 bases, leaving 4 bases of the junction unmatched. The DNA for the CDR3 is TGTGCCAGCAGCTTAGCGGGGGGGAGCTCCTACAATGAGCAGTTCTTC. Translation: CASSLAGGSSYNEQFF.

V is TRBV10-2 and J is TRBJ2-7; 10 bases agree with TRBD1. This CDR3 is 13 amino acids long. V was clipped by 8 bases and J by 4 bases; unmatched bases: 5. Germline CDR1 is WSHSY and CDR2 is SAAADI. This CDR3 reads CASGRQGAYEQYV. CDR3 bases: TGCGCCAGCGGGAGACAGGGGGCTTACGAGCAGTACGTC.

The rearrangement links TRBV23-1 to TRBJ2-2; a weak D match, TRBD2 (6 bases). TRBV23-1 is identified as an open reading frame with a role that is uncertain. This CDR3 region has 21 residues. V was trimmed by 0 bases and J by 0 bases, leaving 23 bases between them. The CDR3 reads CASSQSRPWGRLATNTGELFF. As DNA, the CDR3 is TGCGCCAGCAGTCAATCGAGGCCTTGGGGCCGGCTAGCGACGAACACCGGGGAGCTGTTTTTT.

The V gene is TRBV5-4, the J gene TRBJ2-3; possible D gene TRBD1, 6 bases. The V and J ends lost 2 bases and 2 bases respectively, with 12 bases between them. Germline V gene data show CDR1 as SGHNT and CDR2 as YYREEE (reference sequence). The CDR3 has 15 residues. The CDR3 DNA is TGTGCCAGCAGCTTTAACAGGGCCCCCACAGATACGCAGTATTTT. Amino acids: CASSFNRAPTDTQYF.

This chain's CDR3 is CASSSHRESTDTQYF. The CDR3, as DNA: TGTGCCAGCAGCTCCCACAGGGAGAGCACAGATACGCAGTATTTT. V usage is TRBV7-6 and J usage is TRBJ2-3; D possibly corresponds to TRBD1 (6 bases). Trimming took 4 bases from V and 0 from J, leaving 11 bases between them. The CDR3 is made up of 15 amino acids. The V gene's germline CDR1 is SGHVS and CDR2 FNYEAQ. The entire variable domain, with the rest obtained from reference TRBV7-6 and TRBJ2-3, is as follows: GAGVSQSPRYKVTKRGQDVALRCDPISGHVSLYWYRQALGQGPEFLTYFNYEAQQDKSGLPNDRFSAERPEGSISTLTIQRTEQRDSAMYRCASSSHRESTDTQYFGPGTRLTVL.

The chain has TRBV29-1 and TRBJ1-2; TRBD1 agrees at 8 bases. The CDR3 spans 11 residues. Germline lookup yields CDR1 SQVTM and CDR2 ANQGSEA. The V gene end was trimmed by 6 bases and the J gene end by 8 bases; junction bases not matched to a gene: 5. CDR3 protein: CSVDRGEGYTF. The CDR3 region has the DNA TGCAGCGTCGACAGGGGTGAAGGCTACACCTTC.

The rearrangement links TRBV29-1 to TRBJ1-3; D gene unclear. The CDR3 sequence is 14 residues long. Germline CDR1 and CDR2: SQVTM and ANQGSEA. Trimming took 4 bases from V and 0 from J, leaving 10 bases between them. Here the CDR3 reads CSVAGLSSGNTIYF. CDR3 nucleotide sequence: TGCAGCGTTGCGGGTCTGAGCTCTGGAAACACCATATATTTT.

This clone came up a few times. The V call is TRBV6-1, the J call TRBJ2-1; 11 bases are shared with TRBD2. V trimming: 2 bases; J trimming: 7 bases; junction bases outside the gene matches: 7. The V gene's germline CDR1 is MNHNS and CDR2 SASEGT. The CDR3 runs to 16 residues. The CDR3 DNA reads as TGTGCCAGCAGTGAAAGGGCTAGCGGGGGGAAAAATGAGCAGTTCTTC. Its translation: CASSERASGGKNEQFF.

The CDR3 DNA reads as TGTGCCAGCAGCTCGAACAGGAATCGTGAGACCCAGTACTTC. Translating gives CASSSNRNRETQYF. This chain connects TRBV7-2 to TRBJ2-5, with a possible D match to TRBD1 (5 bases). Per the germline V gene, CDR1 is SGHTA and CDR2 is FQGNSA. The length of the CDR3 is 14 residues. The V end lost 4 bases, the J end lost 5 bases, and 14 bases lay between the germline ends.

J is TRBJ2-5 and V is TRBV9; a weak D match, TRBD2 (5 bases). V lost 0 bases and J lost 7, with 13 bases in between. The V gene's germline CDR1 is SGDLS and CDR2 YYNGEE. The CDR3 spans 14 residues. The CDR3 nucleotides read TGTGCCAGCAGCGTAGCTCCTAGCTTAGGGACCCAGTACTTC. Encoded protein: CASSVAPSLGTQYF. The full variable domain, its missing parts supplied by reference TRBV9 and TRBJ2-5, is DSGVTQTPKHLITATGQRVTLRCSPRSGDLSVYWYQQSLDQGLQFLIQYYNGEERAKGNILERFSAQQFPDLHSELNLSSLELGDSALYFCASSVAPSLGTQYFGPGTRLLVL.

The chain has TRBV7-8 and TRBJ2-1, with TRBD2 matching 11 bases. V shed 3 bases, J shed 11 bases, and the junction held 6 bases outside the gene matches. CDR3 length equals 14 residues. Germline V gene sequence: CDR1 SGHVS, CDR2 FQNEAQ. CDR3 DNA sequence: TGTGCCAGCAGCTTGGTCCGACTAGCGGGGAAGCAGTTCTTC. Its translation is CASSLVRLAGKQFF.

The chain recombines TRBV4-3 with TRBJ1-2; D gene unclear. The CDR3 sequence is 16 residues long. Germline CDR1 reads LGHNA; CDR2 reads YSLEER. V lost 4 bases and J lost 1, with 16 bases in between. CDR3 region: CASSPGLMLFNYGYTF. DNA for the CDR3: TGCGCCAGCAGCCCCGGTTTAATGTTGTTTAACTATGGCTACACCTTC.

The rearrangement uses TRBV6-1 and TRBJ2-3; TRBD2 agrees at 10 bases. J gave up 2 bases and V 7 bases, and 6 bases lay outside the gene matches. The CDR3 spans 15 residues. Germline CDR1 reads MNHNS; CDR2 reads SASEGT. Here the CDR3 DNA reads TGTGCCAGCACTACACTAGCGGGGCACACAGATACGCAGTATTTT. Protein product: CASTTLAGHTDTQYF.

The J gene is TRBJ1-2, the V gene TRBV10-3; D may be TRBD1 (6 bases). Deletions cut 6 bases from V and 2 bases from J, with 10 bases between. CDR3 length: 13 amino acids. Germline lookup yields CDR1 ENHRY and CDR2 SYGVKD. The CDR3 region is CAISVDRNYGYTF. DNA for the CDR3: TGTGCCATCAGCGTTGACAGGAACTATGGCTACACCTTC.

The chain is built from TRBV7-2 and TRBJ1-1, with a tentative D call TRBD1 (6 bases). Germline CDR1 SGHTA, CDR2 FQGNSA. CDR3 length: 12 residues. V was trimmed by 1 base and J by 11 bases, leaving 11 bases between them. The CDR3 sequence is CASSLDRVGAFF. Written as DNA, the CDR3 is TGTGCCAGCAGCTTAGACAGGGTGGGGGCTTTCTTT.

This sequence joins TRBV30 and TRBJ2-2, with 9 positions matching TRBD1. Unmatched junction bases numbered 9, after V lost 3 bases and J lost 7 bases. The CDR3 length is 15 residues. Germline-derived CDR1 and CDR2 are GTSNPN and SVGIG (reference sequence). This chain's CDR3 is CAWRIQGAQGGELFF. In nucleotides, the CDR3 is TGTGCCTGGAGGATACAGGGGGCGCAGGGCGGGGAGCTGTTTTTT. Filled out from reference TRBV30 and TRBJ2-2, the complete variable domain reads SQTIHQWPATLVQPVGSPLSLECTVEGTSNPNLYWYRQAAGRGLQLLFYSVGIGQISSEVPQNLSASRPQDRQFILSSKKLLLSDSGFYLCAWRIQGAQGGELFFGEGSRLTVL.

The rearrangement links TRBV29-1 to TRBJ2-5; maybe TRBD2 (7 bases). V shed 6 bases and J shed 5 bases, with 13 bases lying between them. CDR1 and CDR2 from the germline V gene are SQVTM and ANQGSEA. The CDR3 length is 12 residues. The CDR3 DNA sequence: TGCAGCGTCGGGGGGCTTGGGGAGACCCAGTACTTC. Translation gives CSVGGLGETQYF.

The rearrangement uses TRBV29-1 and TRBJ1-1; D remains ambiguous. In germline, CDR1 is SQVTM, CDR2 ANQGSEA. This CDR3 region has 12 residues. V was cut by 3 bases and J by 10 bases, with 15 bases left in between. The CDR3, as DNA: TGCAGCGTTGAGGCCTCCCTCGATGGAGCTTTCTTT. Translated: CSVEASLDGAFF.

This clone has more than one count but fewer than ten. The V and J genes are TRBV15 and TRBJ1-1; the D gene is possibly TRBD1 (6 bases). The germline CDR1 and CDR2 sequences are LNHNV and YYDKDF (reference sequence). This CDR3 is built from 15 residues. Trimming shortened V by 5 bases and J by 0 bases, and 13 bases separated the two germline ends. The CDR3 is CATSEPGHLNTEAFF. CDR3 bases: TGTGCCACCAGCGAACCGGGACATCTGAACACTGAAGCTTTCTTT.

A word on this clone: Distinct nucleotide sequences in the sample also encode this CDR3. This chain links TRBV9 with TRBJ2-3, with TRBD1 as a possible D gene (5 bases). The CDR3 is 14 residues long. V was pared by 2 bases and J by 1 base, with 8 bases between. Germline values: CDR1 SGDLS, CDR2 YYNGEE. The CDR3 here is CASSVGLGTDTQYF. The CDR3 DNA sequence: TGTGCCAGCAGCGTGGGGCTGGGCACAGATACGCAGTATTTT.

The V call is TRBV27, the J call TRBJ1-4, with a tentative D call TRBD1 (5 bases). This CDR3 contains 14 residues. Trimming pared 3 bases from V and 4 bases from J, leaving 9 bases between. Germline-derived CDR1 and CDR2 are MNHEY and SMNVEV (reference sequence). This chain's CDR3 is CASSFSGFNEKLFF. The CDR3 nucleotides read TGTGCCAGCAGTTTTTCAGGGTTTAATGAAAAACTGTTTTTT.

This chain connects TRBV7-9 to TRBJ1-5, with 7 bases aligning to TRBD1. The J segment lost 5 bases and the V segment lost 5 bases, leaving 6 bases of the junction unmatched. CDR3 length equals 14 residues. The germline V gene has CDR1 SEHNR and CDR2 FQNEAQ (reference sequence). CDR3 sequence (DNA): TGTGCCAGCAGCCCTATCGACAGGGATCAGCCCCAGCATTTT. Translating it yields CASSPIDRDQPQHF. Supplemented by reference TRBV7-9 and TRBJ1-5, the full variable domain reads DTGVSQNPRHKITKRGQNVTFRCDPISEHNRLYWYRQTLGQGPEFLTYFQNEAQLEKSRLLSDRFSAERPKGSFSTLEIQRTEQGDSAMYLCASSPIDRDQPQHFGDGTRLSIL.

This chain uses TRBV2 with TRBJ2-3; D is perhaps TRBD1 (6 bases). The CDR3 sequence is 13 residues long. Trimming cost V 0 bases and J 9 bases, with 10 bases left between them. The germline gives CDR1 SNHLY, CDR2 FYNNEI. CDR3: CASSEAPRGTQYF. CDR3 nucleotide sequence: TGTGCCAGCAGTGAAGCGCCCAGGGGAACGCAGTATTTT.

The V call is TRBV12-5, the J call TRBJ2-1; 9 bases match TRBD2. The germline V gene encodes CDR1 LGHNT and CDR2 FRNRAP. The CDR3 is 16 amino acids. Unmatched junction bases numbered 9, after V lost 5 bases and J lost 4 bases. The CDR3 nucleotides are TGTGCTAGTGGTAGAACATTGACTAGCGGATACAATGAGCAGTTCTTC. Protein: CASGRTLTSGYNEQFF.

This clone appeared once. The chain recombines TRBV19 with TRBJ2-1, with TRBD1 matching over 8 bases. The J segment lost 10 bases and the V segment lost 3 bases, leaving 11 bases of the junction unmatched. The CDR3 sequence is 15 residues long. Per the germline V gene, CDR1 is LNHDA and CDR2 is SQIVND (reference sequence). The DNA for the CDR3 is TGTGCCAGTAGTATTTTATCGCAGGGGGCGGACGAGCAGTTCTTC. Translated, it gives CASSILSQGADEQFF.

CDR3 residues: CASSRGQGTGELFF. Here the CDR3 DNA reads TGTGCCAGCAGCCGGGGACAGGGGACCGGGGAGCTGTTTTTT. The genes are TRBV13 and TRBJ2-2; 10 bases map to TRBD1. The trim removed 5 bases at V and 5 bases at J, leaving 2 bases unmatched. CDR1 and CDR2 (germline): PRHDT, FYEKMQ (reference sequence). This CDR3 is built from 14 residues.

This chain joins TRBV19 and TRBJ2-1; 11 bases align to TRBD2. Unmatched junction bases numbered 2, after V lost 0 bases and J lost 13 bases. Germline loops: CDR1 LNHDA, CDR2 SQIVND (reference sequence). This CDR3 has 13 residues. The CDR3 DNA reads TGTGCCAGTAGTATAGATGGGACTAGCGGACAGTTCTTC. Its translation is CASSIDGTSGQFF.

This sequence joins TRBV7-3 and TRBJ2-3; D ambiguous. Trimming shortened V by 5 bases and J by 0 bases, and 6 bases separated the two germline ends. This CDR3 has 13 amino acids. Per germline, CDR1 SGHTA and CDR2 FQGTGA. The chain's CDR3 is CASSTSSTDTQYF. As DNA, the CDR3 is TGTGCCAGCAGCACATCTAGCACAGATACGCAGTATTTT.